What follows are 13 T cell receptor beta chains derived from one specimen sequenced in a study of long-term antiretroviral therapy in people with HIV. Running of the v3.0 immunoSEQ assay took place at survey level. Sequencing was performed with immunoSEQ multiplex PCR; in TCRdb, only in-frame clones are kept and a portion is missing. The repertoire holds 20,000 to 25,000 clones, with approximately 80% as singletons. The sample in question was unsorted PBMCs, obtained 1.2 years after starting antiretroviral therapy. These TCRs come from a woman in her 40s with HIV.

The chain uses TRBV20-1 and TRBJ2-7, with no clear D. This CDR3 region has 11 residues. Germline CDR1 and CDR2: DFQATT and SNEGSKA (reference sequence). The V gene lost 3 bases and the J gene lost 0 bases, with 3 bases spanning the gap. The CDR3 loop is CSASSSYEQYF. The CDR3 bases are TGCAGTGCTAGTAGCTCCTACGAGCAGTACTTC.

The chain employs TRBV30 and TRBJ1-1, with 9 bases that match TRBD1. The V segment lost 3 bases and the J segment 4 bases; nucleotides outside the gene matches: 3. Germline-derived CDR1 and CDR2 are GTSNPN and SVGIG (reference sequence). This CDR3 region has 13 residues. The CDR3 loop is CAWRDRGGTEAFF. As DNA, the CDR3 is TGTGCCTGGAGGGACAGGGGAGGCACTGAAGCTTTCTTT. The entire variable domain, with the rest obtained from reference TRBV30 and TRBJ1-1, is as follows: SQTIHQWPATLVQPVGSPLSLECTVEGTSNPNLYWYRQAAGRGLQLLFYSVGIGQISSEVPQNLSASRPQDRQFILSSKKLLLSDSGFYLCAWRDRGGTEAFFGQGTRLTVV.

This clone was seen only a few times. The chain couples TRBV30 to TRBJ1-1, with D uncertain. This CDR3 is 13 amino acids long. V lost 3 bases and J 0 bases, leaving 8 bases between the germline ends. In germline, CDR1 is GTSNPN, CDR2 SVGIG (reference sequence). The CDR3 coding sequence is TGTGCCTGGAGCCCCCGCCTGAACACTGAAGCTTTCTTT. Its translation: CAWSPRLNTEAFF.

J is TRBJ2-5 and V is TRBV29-1, with D possibly TRBD1 on 6 matching bases. V was pared by 4 bases and J by 4 bases, with 16 bases between. CDR3 size: 14 residues. Germline CDR1 reads SQVTM; CDR2 reads ANQGSEA. The CDR3 nucleotides read TGCAGCGTTGCCCCGGACAGAATGGTAGAGACCCAGTACTTC. It translates to CSVAPDRMVETQYF. Full variable domain (rest looked up from reference TRBV29-1 and TRBJ2-5): SAVISQKPSRDICQRGTSLTIQCQVDSQVTMMFWYRQQPGQSLTLIATANQGSEATYESGFVIDKFPISRPNLTFSTLTVSNMSPEDSSIYLCSVAPDRMVETQYFGPGTRLLVL.

The chain employs TRBV5-6 and TRBJ1-2; D is unclear. CDR3 length: 14 residues. Deletions cut 0 bases from V and 0 bases from J, with 6 bases between. Germline V gene lookup returns CDR1 SGHDT and CDR2 YYEEEE. The CDR3 spells CASSLELSNYGYTF. In DNA form, the CDR3 reads TGTGCCAGCAGCTTGGAGCTATCTAACTATGGCTACACCTTC.

The genes are TRBV7-3 and TRBJ1-2; D is undetermined. V dropped 0 bases and J dropped 0 bases, with 8 bases sitting between them. CDR1 is SGHTA, CDR2 FQGTGA, per germline. The CDR3 runs to 15 residues. The CDR3 region is CASSLTRESNYGYTF. The CDR3 DNA follows: TGTGCCAGCAGCTTAACGAGGGAGTCTAACTATGGCTACACCTTC.

This clone was observed a few times. This CDR3 is also generated by other DNA sequences in the sample. The chain carries TRBV7-9 and TRBJ1-1; no firm D call. With 5 bases removed from V and 4 bases from J, the gap between germline ends came to 8 bases. Germline V CDR1 and CDR2: SEHNR, FQNEAQ (reference sequence). The CDR3 length is 12 residues. The CDR3 is CASSPTGTEAFF. CDR3 sequence (DNA): TGTGCCAGCAGCCCTACGGGCACTGAAGCTTTCTTT.

This CDR3 reads CASSLGGTSGYEQYF. DNA for the CDR3: TGCGCCAGCAGCTTGGGGGGGACTAGCGGGTACGAGCAGTACTTC. The chain is built from TRBV5-1 and TRBJ2-7; 12 bases match TRBD2. The CDR3 extends over 15 amino acids. Losses at the gene ends were 0 bases for V and 4 bases for J; bases not matched to a gene: 2. Germline loops: CDR1 SGHRS, CDR2 YFSETQ.

V and J are TRBV7-2 and TRBJ2-7; 7 bases are a match to TRBD2. The CDR3 has 15 residues. Germline V CDR1 and CDR2: SGHTA, FQGNSA. V lost 5 bases to trimming and J lost 5 bases; unmatched junction nucleotides: 12. CDR3: CASSLFGLGPNEQYF. The CDR3, as DNA: TGTGCCAGCAGCCTCTTTGGACTAGGGCCCAACGAGCAGTACTTC.

The chain is built from TRBV5-1 and TRBJ1-4; maybe TRBD1 (5 bases). Trimming removed 5 bases at V and 8 bases at J, with 16 bases between. CDR3 length: 14 residues. The germline CDR1 and CDR2 sequences are SGHRS and YFSETQ. This CDR3 is CASRPGTSGEKLFF. CDR3 bases: TGCGCCAGCAGACCTGGGACGTCGGGAGAAAAACTGTTTTTT.

J is TRBJ2-2 and V is TRBV6-5; a weak D match, TRBD1 (5 bases). V lost 6 bases, J lost 0 bases, and 8 bases lay in between. The germline V gene encodes CDR1 MNHEY and CDR2 SVGAGI. CDR3 length: 14 amino acids. CDR3 sequence: CASRQDTNTGELFF. CDR3 DNA: TGTGCCAGCAGGCAGGACACGAACACCGGGGAGCTGTTTTTT.

The V call is TRBV19, the J call TRBJ1-5; no clear D. Looked up from germline, CDR1 is LNHDA and CDR2 is SQIVND (reference sequence). The CDR3 runs 15 residues. The germline V and J ends were trimmed by 5 bases and 3 bases, with 14 bases remaining between them. CDR3 DNA sequence: TGTGCCAGTAGTTCCCGCAGGTCCGCCAATCAGCCCCAGCATTTT. Amino acid sequence: CASSSRRSANQPQHF.

The J gene is TRBJ1-2, the V gene TRBV5-1, with no clear D. Deletions cut 0 bases from V and 3 bases from J, with 6 bases between. This CDR3 has 13 residues. The germline gives CDR1 SGHRS, CDR2 YFSETQ. The CDR3 loop reads CASSLGEDYGYTF. CDR3 sequence (DNA): TGCGCCAGCAGCTTGGGGGAAGACTATGGCTACACCTTC. The full variable domain, with the rest looked up from reference TRBV5-1 and TRBJ1-2, is KAGVTQTPRYLIKTRGQQVTLSCSPISGHRSVSWYQQTPGQGLQFLFEYFSETQRNKGNFPGRFSGRQFSNSRSEMNVSTLELGDSALYLCASSLGEDYGYTFGSGTRLTVV.